This T cell receptor (beta chain) is from a study of Graves' ophthalmopathy and Graves' hyperthyroidism (dated by TCRdb to about 2018). At the level of the whole study: Hyperthyroidism was considered stable if no progression to ophthalmopathy occurred within 18 months of follow-up. The study used signatures of the TCR beta repertoire to tell Graves' ophthalmopathy apart from Graves' hyperthyroidism and to predict which patients would progress to ophthalmopathy. In total, around 140 blood samples were TCR-sequenced: 43 ophthalmopathy, some 80 hyperthyroidism and approximately 17 hyperthyroidism-to-ophthalmopathy patients. To explore V-J signatures distinguishing ophthalmopathy from hyperthyroidism, a discovery set of roughly 100 patients (roughly 45 ophthalmopathy, some 55 stable hyperthyroidism) was enrolled. An independent validation cohort was composed of about 20 hyperthyroidism patients and 17 patients who later progressed from hyperthyroidism to ophthalmopathy. In several hyperthyroidism patients, the T-cell repertoires found in thyroid tissue were compared with those found in blood. Following sample collection, hyperthyroidism patients were given methimazole at a starting dose of 30 mg daily, and ophthalmopathy patients were given high-dose intravenous methylprednisolone.

After removal of 6 bases from V and 7 bases from J, the junction retains 5 bases not matched to a gene. From a lookup of the germline V gene, CDR1 and CDR2 are SQVTM and ANQGSEA. The CDR3 runs 13 residues from the cysteine to the phenylalanine. CDR3 DNA is the only sequence kept; it has 39 bases, read in frame from the first base. For repertoire sequencing, the TCR beta CDR3 regions were amplified from RNA transcripts. The first round was an RT-PCR using HTBI primers with the Qiagen OneStep RT-PCR kit, and this first round was followed by a second-round multiplex PCR, then size selection and purification. Libraries were sequenced paired-end with 100 bp reads on an Illumina HiSeq2000. The paper's data handling went like this. SOAPnuke was used to process the reads, removing any read that contained adapters or uncalled bases, had a mean Phred below 15, or lacked an exact match to the constant primer or identifier. High-quality paired reads were merged with COPE v1.2.5. Each unique nucleotide sequence was defined as a clonotype, and clonotypes were aligned to IMGT TRB V, D and J references with MiTCR v1.1. Only V-J combinations with frequency above 0.0001 were analysed, covering approximately 99% of repertoires. For each V-J combination, a TCR clonal expansion and chaos score was defined as F50 clonal expansion divided by the chaos observed in the TCRdist matrix. Welch's t-statistics and random forest were used to reduce features to about 14 V-J combinations, which were fed into a naive Bayes classifier. Thyroid-blood repertoire similarity was quantified with the Morisita-Horn index. TCRdb reran the public reads through fastp at Q25 and MiXCR, keeping productive beta chains. Records with the same CDR3 protein are collapsed into one entry carrying the most frequent genes and DNA. The V and J calls and clone size are TCRdb's, not the authors'. This sample has some 1.1 million distinct CDR3 sequences in its table, and less than 45% of those were observed once. 11% of the sample comes from the top ten.

Hyperthyroidism patients were newly diagnosed, were aged 18 to 65 years, and had a disease duration under 2 months. Patients were excluded if they had other autoimmune diseases, uncontrolled infections, pregnancy or lactation. Clinical symptoms, serum thyroxine, TRAb, thyroid ultrasound and orbital computed tomography formed the basis of the diagnosis. Total RNA was extracted with Trizol reagent and quality-checked on an Agilent 2100 Bioanalyzer. The paper as a whole reports these results and caveats: Sample size was not statistically predetermined, and group allocation was not concealed from the investigators. In validation, the model predicted ophthalmopathy progression with about 71% sensitivity and roughly 72% specificity; roughly eleven predicted patients were CT-confirmed with GO in a median of roughly 6.8 months. Most expanded thyroid clonotypes with a frequency above 0.001 also appeared in blood, which suggests that blood repertoires may reflect the immune response in the thyroid. The 13-signature model separated ophthalmopathy from stable hyperthyroidism with roughly 89% sensitivity and approximately 81% specificity in cross-validation, and 80%/75% in the test set.

Note on this clonotype: Its antigen has not been determined. No clone much larger than this one lies a single base away; base qualities are absent.

This clonotype originated in an adult man with Graves' hyperthyroidism. The chain was built from TRBV29-1 and TRBJ2-7; 14 central bases correspond to TRBD2. The sequencing sample was made of peripheral blood or thyroid tissue (not recorded which). For the CDR3, the sequence is CSVGTSGSVEQYF. The bases read TGCAGCGTCGGGACTAGCGGGAGTGTGGAGCAGTACTTC.